Presented here are 8 T cell receptor beta chains from one specimen sequenced in a study of blood T cell repertoires in COVID-19. Data came from immunoSEQ multiplex PCR; TCRdb stores just in-frame clones and leaves some out. The data hold approximately 150,000 clones, with roughly 84% observed a single time. The material sequenced was peripheral blood. Receptors were obtained from a woman in her 50s in a cohort sampled during active or convalescent COVID-19.

The chain is built from TRBV30 and TRBJ2-4; D is possibly TRBD1 (6 bases). CDR1 is GTSNPN, CDR2 SVGIG, per germline (reference sequence). V was clipped by 3 bases and J by 5 bases, with 11 bases between them. The CDR3 totals 13 residues. DNA of the CDR3: TGTGCCTGGAGGACAGGTGGCCAAAACATTCAGTACTTC. Its protein product is CAWRTGGQNIQYF.

The chain is built from TRBV5-1 and TRBJ1-6, with D perhaps matching TRBD1 (5 bases). The germline CDR1 and CDR2 sequences are SGHRS and YFSETQ. V gave up 0 bases and J gave up 6 bases, with 16 bases separating them. The CDR3 has 17 residues. CDR3 nucleotide sequence: TGCGCCAGCAGCTTGGCCACCGTGGGGGGGGGTAATTCACCCCTCCACTTT. As protein: CASSLATVGGGNSPLHF.

CDR3 DNA: TGTGCCAGTAGTCTTGGGACTAGCGGGGGGATAGAGACCCAGTACTTC. This codes for CASSLGTSGGIETQYF. The genes are TRBV19 and TRBJ2-5; 15 nucleotides match TRBD2. Germline trimming cut 5 bases from V and 4 bases from J; bases unmatched to any gene: 5. The CDR3 is made up of 16 amino acids. Germline-derived CDR1 and CDR2 are LNHDA and SQIVND (reference sequence).

The chain couples TRBV5-1 to TRBJ1-6; no definite D call. Germline values: CDR1 SGHRS, CDR2 YFSETQ. V lost 0 bases and J 7 bases, leaving 11 bases between the germline ends. CDR3 length: 15 amino acids. Here the CDR3 reads CASSLAGNSNSPLHF. The CDR3 coding sequence is TGCGCCAGCAGCTTGGCGGGGAATAGCAATTCACCCCTCCACTTT.

The genes are TRBV4-1 and TRBJ1-1, with TRBD1 identical over 9 bases. The germline CDR1 and CDR2 sequences are MGHRA and YSYEKL. V gave up 1 base and J gave up 1 base; unmatched junction bases: 7. CDR3 length equals 17 residues. In DNA form, the CDR3 reads TGCGCCAGCAGCCAAGGCCCCGGACAGGGGAAGAACACTGAAGCTTTCTTT. It codes for CASSQGPGQGKNTEAFF.

The chain has TRBV7-9 and TRBJ2-1, with 9 bases identical to TRBD1. V was clipped by 7 bases and J by 10 bases; unmatched bases: 17. This CDR3 has 16 amino acids. From germline, CDR1 is SEHNR and CDR2 FQNEAQ (reference sequence). The CDR3 nucleotides read TGTGCCAGCACCAAGAACCGGGACAGGGCGACTTTGGAGCAGTTCTTC. Its protein is CASTKNRDRATLEQFF.

Here the CDR3 reads CASSPPSSRVDYGYTF. The CDR3 DNA reads as TGTGCCAGCTCACCACCATCCAGCAGGGTCGACTATGGCTACACCTTC. The V and J genes are TRBV18 and TRBJ1-2, with a weak D call TRBD1 (5 bases). The CDR3 loop spans 16 amino acids. Trimming left V 0 bases short and J 3 bases short, with 14 bases between. The V gene's germline CDR1 is KGHSH and CDR2 LQKENI.

V is TRBV27 and J is TRBJ1-1; no reliable D call. CDR3 length: 19 residues. V lost 6 bases and J lost 8, with 34 bases in between. CDR1 is MNHEY, CDR2 SMNVEV, per germline (reference sequence). The CDR3 protein is CASSPPPGFGFKKKREAFF. CDR3 DNA sequence: TGTGCCAGCAGCCCTCCCCCCGGGTTCGGATTCAAAAAGAAGAGGGAAGCTTTCTTT.